Detailed here is one TCR beta chain. The antigen is not known. The assay was immunoSEQ multiplex PCR, and TCRdb's table has in-frame clones only and misses some. The table records 2 million to 2.5 million clones, about 94% of them present only once. This sample is part of a study of shared clonotypes between healthy human individuals. The V segment lost 6 bases and the J segment 4 bases; nucleotides outside the gene matches: 12. This CDR3 comprises 16 residues. Germline CDR1 reads SGHAT; CDR2 reads FQNNGV. General study results and limits: The study generally estimated greater richness for naive than memory subsets.

Terminally differentiated effector memory CD45RA+ cells were excluded from the naive CD8 cells, which were CD45RO-negative and positively selected for CCR7. The source is a young man in good health. This sequence joins TRBV11-2 and TRBJ2-5; TRBD1 matches 9 bases. Sequencing input: naive CD8+ T cells sorted from blood. The CDR3 DNA is TGTGCCAGCAGTCAACGAAAGGGACAGGGAGGAGAGACCCAGTACTTC. This gives the protein CASSQRKGQGGETQYF. Looking up the rest from reference TRBV11-2 and TRBJ2-5 gives the full variable domain: EAGVAQSPRYKIIEKRQSVAFWCNPISGHATLYWYQQILGQGPKLLIQFQNNGVVDDSQLPKDRFSAERLKGVDSTLKIQPAKLEDSAVYLCASSQRKGQGGETQYFGPGTRLLVL.